Listed below are T cell receptor beta chains from one sample, sequenced in a study of early T cells in non-severe SARS-CoV-2 infection. Each CDR3 protein gets one entry after TCRdb re-called the 5' RACE reads with MiXCR. The sample includes fewer than 80,000 distinct CDR3 sequences, roughly a tenth seen only once; the top ten take 5.9%. The sequencing sample was made of whole blood. All receptors derive from an adult who was a healthcare worker with PCR-confirmed SARS-CoV-2 infection or an uninfected control (not recorded which). Each CDR3 is given with its conserved first and last residue. The order of the fields is CDR3 length, J gene, D gene, V gene, clone size, CDR3 DNA, CDR3 protein. A D gene is named only where the DNA matches it firmly. Clone sizes are given selectively: once, few, many, or a class where the clone is expanded.

cdr3_length: 17
j_call: TRBJ2-3
d_call: NA
v_call: TRBV3-1
clone_size: NA
cdr3_nt: TGTGCCAGCAGCCAAGCTCGGGACTCGTCTAGCACAGATACGCAGTATTTT
cdr3_aa: CASSQARDSSSTDTQYF

cdr3_length: 19
j_call: TRBJ2-7
d_call: TRBD2
v_call: TRBV5-1
clone_size: many
cdr3_nt: TGCGCCAGCAGCAGCTCACTAGCGGGAGGGCTCTCTTGGGTCTACGAGCAGTACTTC
cdr3_aa: CASSSSLAGGLSWVYEQYF

cdr3_length: 12
j_call: TRBJ1-5
d_call: NA
v_call: TRBV7-2
clone_size: many
cdr3_nt: TGTGCCAGCAGCTTACAGAATCAGCCCCAGCATTTT
cdr3_aa: CASSLQNQPQHF

cdr3_length: 15
j_call: TRBJ2-5
d_call: NA
v_call: TRBV3-1
clone_size: many
cdr3_nt: TGTGCCAGCAGCCTGACTCACCGAGTCCAAGAGACCCAGTACTTC
cdr3_aa: CASSLTHRVQETQYF

cdr3_length: 13
j_call: TRBJ2-1
d_call: TRBD1
v_call: TRBV12-3/TRBV12-4
clone_size: NA
cdr3_nt: TGTGCCAGTATCCGGGACAGGAGAAATGAGCAGTTCTTC
cdr3_aa: CASIRDRRNEQFF

cdr3_length: 15
j_call: TRBJ2-3
d_call: NA
v_call: TRBV7-2
clone_size: NA
cdr3_nt: TGTGCCAGCAGCTTACTGGGGGCACCCGGGGATACGCAGTATTTT
cdr3_aa: CASSLLGAPGDTQYF

cdr3_length: 14
j_call: TRBJ1-5
d_call: NA
v_call: TRBV6-6
clone_size: many
cdr3_nt: TGTGCCAGCAGTTACACGGACGGGTGGCAGCCCCAGCATTTT
cdr3_aa: CASSYTDGWQPQHF

cdr3_length: 15
j_call: TRBJ1-5
d_call: TRBD1
v_call: TRBV20-1
clone_size: many
cdr3_nt: TGCAGTGCTTTTACAGGGGGCTTGAGCAATCAGCCCCAGCATTTT
cdr3_aa: CSAFTGGLSNQPQHF

cdr3_length: 11
j_call: TRBJ1-1
d_call: NA
v_call: TRBV20-1
clone_size: NA
cdr3_nt: TGCAGTGCCCGCCCGAACACTGAAGCTTTCTTT
cdr3_aa: CSARPNTEAFF

cdr3_length: 14
j_call: TRBJ1-1
d_call: NA
v_call: TRBV6-1
clone_size: many
cdr3_nt: TGTGCCAGCAGTTCCACCGGGGGTCTAGCTGAAGCTTTCTTT
cdr3_aa: CASSSTGGLAEAFF

cdr3_length: 12
j_call: TRBJ1-1
d_call: NA
v_call: TRBV29-1
clone_size: many
cdr3_nt: TGCAGCGTAGGGGAGTTGGGCACTGAAGCTTTCTTT
cdr3_aa: CSVGELGTEAFF

cdr3_length: 11
j_call: TRBJ1-1
d_call: NA
v_call: TRBV29-1
clone_size: many
cdr3_nt: TGCAGCGTTTTAGCTATCACTGAAGCTTTCTTT
cdr3_aa: CSVLAITEAFF

cdr3_length: 15
j_call: TRBJ2-1
d_call: NA
v_call: TRBV9
clone_size: few
cdr3_nt: TGTGCCAGCAGCGTGGGGAGAGGGTCCTACAATGAGCAGTTCTTC
cdr3_aa: CASSVGRGSYNEQFF

cdr3_length: 14
j_call: TRBJ1-1
d_call: NA
v_call: TRBV6-6
clone_size: NA
cdr3_nt: TGTGCCAGCAGTTACCGGCTCTCGGGCACTGAAGCTTTCTTT
cdr3_aa: CASSYRLSGTEAFF

cdr3_length: 16
j_call: TRBJ2-3
d_call: TRBD1
v_call: TRBV27
clone_size: many
cdr3_nt: TGTGCCAGCAGTTTATCAGGGACAGGGGCGACAGATACGCAGTATTTT
cdr3_aa: CASSLSGTGATDTQYF

cdr3_length: 15
j_call: TRBJ2-1
d_call: NA
v_call: TRBV11-2
clone_size: many
cdr3_nt: TGTGCCAGCAGCTCCTCCCGGGGCGGACTCAATGAGCAGTTCTTC
cdr3_aa: CASSSSRGGLNEQFF

cdr3_length: 15
j_call: TRBJ2-1
d_call: TRBD1
v_call: TRBV5-1
clone_size: many
cdr3_nt: TGCGCCAGCAGCCCTGGACAGGGCAGAGGCAATGAGCAGTTCTTC
cdr3_aa: CASSPGQGRGNEQFF

cdr3_length: 12
j_call: TRBJ1-2
d_call: NA
v_call: TRBV29-1
clone_size: NA
cdr3_nt: TGCAGCGTTGACAGGGAGCGCGATGGCTACACCTTC
cdr3_aa: CSVDRERDGYTF

cdr3_length: 13
j_call: TRBJ2-7
d_call: TRBD1
v_call: TRBV10-3
clone_size: many
cdr3_nt: TGTGCCACGGGACAGGCCTCCGGCTACGAGCAGTACTTC
cdr3_aa: CATGQASGYEQYF

cdr3_length: 15
j_call: TRBJ1-1
d_call: NA
v_call: TRBV27
clone_size: NA
cdr3_nt: TGTGCCAGCAGTTTAACCTGGGGTAGCCCCACTGAAGCTTTCTTT
cdr3_aa: CASSLTWGSPTEAFF

cdr3_length: 10
j_call: TRBJ2-1
d_call: NA
v_call: TRBV29-1
clone_size: few
cdr3_nt: TGCAGCTCCGGCGGCAATGAGCAGTTCTTC
cdr3_aa: CSSGGNEQFF

cdr3_length: 14
j_call: TRBJ2-7
d_call: TRBD2
v_call: TRBV5-4
clone_size: few
cdr3_nt: TGTGCCAGCAGCCAGGGACTAGGGTCCTACGAGCAGTACTTC
cdr3_aa: CASSQGLGSYEQYF

cdr3_length: 16
j_call: TRBJ2-2
d_call: NA
v_call: TRBV7-9
clone_size: NA
cdr3_nt: TGTGCCAGCATCCGGGGCTCCCTGGGGGACACCGGGGAGCTGTTTTTT
cdr3_aa: CASIRGSLGDTGELFF

cdr3_length: 12
j_call: TRBJ1-4
d_call: NA
v_call: TRBV20-1
clone_size: NA
cdr3_nt: TGCAGTGCTAGAGAGACCCATGAAAAACTGTTTTTT
cdr3_aa: CSARETHEKLFF

cdr3_length: 13
j_call: TRBJ2-7
d_call: NA
v_call: TRBV14
clone_size: many
cdr3_nt: TGTGCCAGCAGCCAAGTTATCGGGGTCGAGCAGTACTTC
cdr3_aa: CASSQVIGVEQYF

cdr3_length: 14
j_call: TRBJ2-2
d_call: NA
v_call: TRBV5-8
clone_size: many
cdr3_nt: TGTGCCAGCAGCCCAGCAGGAGGGACCGGGGAGCTGTTTTTT
cdr3_aa: CASSPAGGTGELFF

cdr3_length: 13
j_call: TRBJ1-5
d_call: NA
v_call: TRBV30
clone_size: many
cdr3_nt: TGTGCCTGGAGTGGGCAGCGCAATCAGCCCCAGCATTTT
cdr3_aa: CAWSGQRNQPQHF

cdr3_length: 14
j_call: TRBJ1-1
d_call: NA
v_call: TRBV10-2
clone_size: many
cdr3_nt: TGCGCCAGCAGTGAGTCCCCAACGCGGACTGAAGCTTTCTTT
cdr3_aa: CASSESPTRTEAFF

cdr3_length: 16
j_call: TRBJ2-3
d_call: TRBD2
v_call: TRBV14
clone_size: NA
cdr3_nt: TGTGCCAGCAGCCGAGGGACTAGCGGGAGGAGAGATACGCAGTATTTT
cdr3_aa: CASSRGTSGRRDTQYF

cdr3_length: 14
j_call: TRBJ2-3
d_call: NA
v_call: TRBV24-1
clone_size: many
cdr3_nt: TGTGCCACCAGTGGGGGCGGGTATCCAGATACGCAGTATTTT
cdr3_aa: CATSGGGYPDTQYF

cdr3_length: 19
j_call: TRBJ2-3
d_call: NA
v_call: TRBV19
clone_size: few
cdr3_nt: TGTGCCAGTAGTACCCCCCGCCGGATCGGGGGTTTAAGCACAGATACGCAGTATTTT
cdr3_aa: CASSTPRRIGGLSTDTQYF